What follows are 27 T cell receptor beta chains derived from one specimen sequenced in a study of T cells in Graves' hyperthyroidism and ophthalmopathy. Authors of the study amplified TCR beta CDR3 regions from RNA transcripts. In the first-round RT-PCR of the TCR CDR3, the HTBI primer set was used. TCRdb analysed the multiplex PCR reads with MiXCR anew, one entry per CDR3 protein. Of 300,000 to 500,000 distinct CDR3 sequences in the sample, about 16% were seen once. The sequenced material came from blood. Every receptor here comes from a woman in her twenties or thirties with Graves' hyperthyroidism.

V usage is TRBV28 and J usage is TRBJ1-1; D is unresolved. The germline V gene encodes CDR1 MDHEN and CDR2 SYDVKM. The CDR3 contains 13 residues. The V and J ends lost 6 bases and 6 bases respectively, with 14 bases between them. The CDR3 spells CASRPPTRAEAFF. The CDR3, as DNA: TGTGCCAGCAGACCGCCGACACGGGCTGAAGCTTTCTTT. The full variable domain, rest sourced from reference TRBV28 and TRBJ1-1, is DVKVTQSSRYLVKRTGEKVFLECVQDMDHENMFWYRQDPGLGLRLIYFSYDVKMKEKGDIPEGYSVSREKKERFSLILESASTNQTSMYLCASRPPTRAEAFFGQGTRLTVV.

This clonotype has a handful of counts. CDR3 DNA: TGTGCCAGCAGTGAAGCGGGGTCAGAGCAGTTCTTC. Translating gives CASSEAGSEQFF. The chain couples TRBV6-1 to TRBJ2-1; D is uncertain. V was pared by 0 bases and J by 10 bases, with 7 bases between. Germline CDR1 MNHNS, CDR2 SASEGT. The CDR3 has 12 residues.

This clonotype was seen only a few times. The chain recombines TRBV27 with TRBJ1-3, with D perhaps matching TRBD1 (5 bases). The CDR3 loop spans 15 amino acids. Germline V gene data show CDR1 as MNHEY and CDR2 as SMNVEV (reference sequence). V was trimmed by 0 bases and J by 2 bases, leaving 8 bases between them. The CDR3: CASSLSPGPGNTIYF. As DNA, the CDR3 is TGTGCCAGCAGTTTATCTCCAGGGCCTGGAAACACCATATATTTT.

This chain links TRBV7-9 with TRBJ1-4; D is ambiguous. The CDR3 totals 14 residues. V was cut by 6 bases and J by 0 bases, with 8 bases left in between. CDR1 is SEHNR, CDR2 FQNEAQ, per germline (reference sequence). The CDR3 sequence: CASRQDATNEKLFF. The CDR3 nucleotides are TGTGCCAGCAGGCAGGATGCAACTAATGAAAAACTGTTTTTT. The entire variable domain, with the rest obtained from reference TRBV7-9 and TRBJ1-4, is as follows: DTGVSQNPRHKITKRGQNVTFRCDPISEHNRLYWYRQTLGQGPEFLTYFQNEAQLEKSRLLSDRFSAERPKGSFSTLEIQRTEQGDSAMYLCASRQDATNEKLFFGSGTQLSVL.

Many counts were recorded for this clonotype. The V gene is TRBV3-1, the J gene TRBJ1-1; D might be TRBD1 (6 bases). The CDR3 loop spans 13 amino acids. Between the trimmed V and J ends, which lost 5 bases and 5 bases, there was a span of 12 bases. Germline CDR1 reads LGHDT; CDR2 reads YNNKEL (reference sequence). DNA for the CDR3: TGTGCCAGCAGCGTTAGGGGGGTGACTGAAGCTTTCTTT. This codes for CASSVRGVTEAFF.

The chain has TRBV19 and TRBJ2-1; D is undetermined. V shed 4 bases and J shed 11 bases, with 9 bases lying between them. The CDR3 covers 11 residues. Germline lookup yields CDR1 LNHDA and CDR2 SQIVND (reference sequence). CDR3 bases: TGTGCCAGTAGTACGTTTGGGAAGCAGTTCTTC. It codes for CASSTFGKQFF.

This clonotype was seen many times. The chain couples TRBV3-1 to TRBJ1-2; D remains ambiguous. CDR1 is LGHDT, CDR2 YNNKEL, per germline (reference sequence). This CDR3 is built from 12 residues. Trimming shortened V by 3 bases and J by 5 bases, and 7 bases separated the two germline ends. This CDR3 reads CASSQGEYGYTF. CDR3 coding DNA: TGTGCCAGCAGCCAGGGAGAGTATGGCTACACCTTC.

This clonotype appeared many times. The J gene is TRBJ2-4, the V gene TRBV7-8; D gene unclear. This CDR3 has 18 residues. Germline CDR1 and CDR2: SGHVS and FQNEAQ. Trimming cost V 1 base and J 0 bases, with 16 bases left between them. CDR3 sequence reads: CASSLERWAILAKNIQYF. For the CDR3, the DNA is TGTGCCAGCAGCTTAGAACGTTGGGCGATACTAGCCAAAAACATTCAGTACTTC.

In this sample, this clonotype turned up many times. The chain carries TRBV2 and TRBJ2-5; D ambiguous. The ends were cut back, 1 base at V and 4 bases at J, with 10 bases in the middle. This CDR3 comprises 14 residues. The germline CDR1 and CDR2 sequences are SNHLY and FYNNEI. DNA for the CDR3: TGTGCCAGCAGTGAAGTCGGTTTTGGAGAGACCCAGTACTTC. Translating gives CASSEVGFGETQYF.

This clonotype has at least ten counts. This sequence joins TRBV6-1 and TRBJ1-1; a weak D match, TRBD1 (6 bases). The CDR3 is 15 residues long. Trimming removed 5 bases at V and 1 base at J, with 14 bases between. CDR1 MNHNS and CDR2 SASEGT come from the germline V gene. The CDR3, as DNA: TGTGCCAGCAGTCCTAACCCGACAGGGAACACTGAAGCTTTCTTT. This translates into CASSPNPTGNTEAFF.

This clonotype was detected a few times. The chain uses TRBV12-3 or TRBV12-4 and TRBJ2-7; 11 bases line up with TRBD1. The CDR3 has 15 amino acids. V lost 7 bases and J lost 5; bases outside the gene matches: 10. The CDR3 nucleotides are TGTGCCAGCACCGCCGGGACAGGGGGTTTCCACGAGCAGTACTTC. It translates to CASTAGTGGFHEQYF.

This clonotype was recorded at least ten times. The chain joins TRBV20-1 to TRBJ2-1; 7 positions match TRBD1. Germline V gene data show CDR1 as DFQATT and CDR2 as SNEGSKA (reference sequence). This CDR3 comprises 15 residues. V lost 6 bases to trimming and J lost 5 bases; unmatched junction nucleotides: 13. The CDR3 coding sequence is TGCAGTGCCTACCCCTGGGGGACAGCCGACAATGAGCAGTTCTTC. It encodes CSAYPWGTADNEQFF.

This clonotype was found many times. The chain is built from TRBV20-1 and TRBJ2-1, with no clear D. CDR1 and CDR2 (germline): DFQATT, SNEGSKA (reference sequence). V was clipped by 5 bases and J by 0 bases, with 17 bases between them. The CDR3 is 16 residues long. CDR3 region: CSASLIWGSSYNEQFF. The CDR3, as DNA: TGCAGTGCTTCTTTAATATGGGGAAGCTCCTACAATGAGCAGTTCTTC.

The chain combines TRBV7-2 with TRBJ2-5; D is undetermined. Trimming cost V 0 bases and J 4 bases, with 6 bases left between them. CDR1 is SGHTA, CDR2 FQGNSA, per germline. The CDR3 is 13 amino acids. DNA for the CDR3: TGTGCCAGCAGCTTAGCGCTAAGAGAGACCCAGTACTTC. As protein: CASSLALRETQYF. Full variable domain (remainder filled in from reference TRBV7-2 and TRBJ2-5): GAGVSQSPSNKVTEKGKDVELRCDPISGHTALYWYRQSLGQGLEFLIYFQGNSAPDKSGLPSDRFSAERTGGSVSTLTIQRTQQEDSAVYLCASSLALRETQYFGPGTRLLVL.

This clonotype occurred many times. The chain employs TRBV3-1 and TRBJ2-7; 8 nucleotides agree with TRBD2. The CDR3 consists of 15 residues. The ends lost 4 bases at V and 3 bases at J; junction bases unmatched: 8. CDR1 is LGHDT and CDR2 is YNNKEL in the germline V gene (reference sequence). This CDR3 reads CASSPTGTRGYEQYF. The DNA for the CDR3 is TGTGCCAGCAGCCCCACCGGGACTAGGGGCTACGAGCAGTACTTC.

This clonotype was counted ten times or more. The gene calls are TRBV7-8 and TRBJ1-1; D gene ambiguous. The CDR3 runs to 12 residues. Germline CDR1 is SGHVS and CDR2 is FQNEAQ. Deletions cut 1 base from V and 5 bases from J, with 5 bases between. The CDR3 protein is CASSLVRTEAFF. CDR3 bases: TGTGCCAGCAGCTTAGTAAGGACTGAAGCTTTCTTT.

The chain has TRBV6-1 and TRBJ2-2; 7 positions agree with TRBD1. V was clipped by 7 bases and J by 7 bases; unmatched bases: 9. Per the germline V gene, CDR1 is MNHNS and CDR2 is SASEGT. The CDR3 is made up of 14 amino acids. The CDR3 sequence is CASIKLGGGGELFF. In DNA, the CDR3 is TGTGCCAGCATCAAATTAGGGGGCGGCGGGGAGCTGTTTTTT.

This clonotype has a count of ten or more. The V and J genes are TRBV20-1 and TRBJ2-7; D assignment may be TRBD1 or TRBD2 (5 bases each). Deletions cut 0 bases from V and 0 bases from J, with 21 bases between. The length of the CDR3 is 18 residues. Germline V lookup: CDR1 DFQATT, CDR2 SNEGSKA (reference sequence). The CDR3 nucleotides are TGCAGTGCTAGAGAAAGTGGTCGCGAGGGGATTAGCTCCTACGAGCAGTACTTC. Protein: CSARESGREGISSYEQYF.

This clonotype was counted only a few times. V usage is TRBV24-1 and J usage is TRBJ2-3; D remains ambiguous. This CDR3 contains 13 residues. With 4 bases removed from V and 2 bases from J, the gap between germline ends came to 6 bases. Germline values: CDR1 KGHDR, CDR2 SFDVKD. In DNA form, the CDR3 reads TGTGCCACCAGTGACCCGAACACAGATACGCAGTATTTT. It encodes CATSDPNTDTQYF.

This clonotype appeared a few times. The rearrangement links TRBV27 to TRBJ1-5; D might be TRBD1 (6 bases). Germline CDR1 is MNHEY and CDR2 is SMNVEV (reference sequence). Trimming took 1 base from V and 5 from J, leaving 9 bases between them. The CDR3 has 14 amino acids. In nucleotides, the CDR3 is TGTGCCAGCAGTTTATGGGGGGGCGATCAGCCCCAGCATTTT. Residues: CASSLWGGDQPQHF.

This clonotype was seen at least ten times. This sequence joins TRBV27 and TRBJ1-2; 7 nucleotides agree with TRBD1. The CDR3 contains 15 residues. Germline CDR1 and CDR2: MNHEY and SMNVEV (reference sequence). The V segment lost 4 bases and the J segment 7 bases; nucleotides outside the gene matches: 12. Here the CDR3 reads CASSSPSQTGRGYTF. The CDR3, as DNA: TGTGCCAGCAGTTCCCCCTCCCAGACAGGGCGTGGCTACACCTTC.

This clonotype has at least ten counts. CDR3 protein: CASSPGTGSYNEQFF. CDR3 in DNA: TGTGCCAGCTCACCGGGGACGGGCTCCTACAATGAGCAGTTCTTC. This chain uses TRBV18 with TRBJ2-1; D possibly uses TRBD1 or TRBD2 (5 bases each). The V end was cut by 3 bases, the J end by 0 bases, with 9 bases between. Looked up from germline, CDR1 is KGHSH and CDR2 is LQKENI. This CDR3 region has 15 residues.

This clonotype was counted only a few times. The chain recombines TRBV24-1 with TRBJ2-2, with 10 bases matching TRBD2. CDR1 KGHDR and CDR2 SFDVKD come from the germline V gene. With V trimmed by 6 bases and J by 3 bases, 3 bases remained unmatched. There are 15 residues in the CDR3. The CDR3 is CATSISGRDTGELFF. The CDR3 DNA reads TGTGCCACCAGTATAAGCGGGAGGGACACCGGGGAGCTGTTTTTT.

This clonotype was picked up many times. This rearrangement joins TRBV5-1 to TRBJ2-7; 7 bases fit TRBD2. V dropped 0 bases and J dropped 6; count of bases not matched to a gene: 9. The CDR3 sequence is 15 residues long. Germline lookup yields CDR1 SGHRS and CDR2 YFSETQ. The CDR3 DNA sequence: TGCGCCAGCAGCTTGGATTTACCGGGAGGAACCGAGCAGTACTTC. Amino acids: CASSLDLPGGTEQYF.

In regard to this clonotype: With a much larger clone just one base away, this may be a read error. This chain uses TRBV20-1 with TRBJ2-1; the D is unclear. The germline CDR1 and CDR2 sequences are DFQATT and SNEGSKA (reference sequence). This CDR3 region has 14 residues. This chain's CDR3 is CSARDRISYNKQFF. In nucleotides, the CDR3 is TGCAGTGCTAGAGATAGGATCTCCTACAATAAGCAGTTCTTC.

There are many counts of this clonotype. This chain links TRBV20-1 with TRBJ1-1, with D hard to call. The CDR3 totals 11 residues. Germline V gene lookup returns CDR1 DFQATT and CDR2 SNEGSKA (reference sequence). V gave up 3 bases and J gave up 1 base, with 3 bases separating them. DNA of the CDR3: TGCAGTGCTAGGAGGAACACTGAAGCTTTCTTT. Its protein product is CSARRNTEAFF.

This clonotype has just a few counts. V is TRBV6-1 and J is TRBJ2-3, with 7 bases that match TRBD2. V dropped 4 bases and J dropped 4; count of bases not matched to a gene: 11. The CDR3 runs 16 residues. Looked up from germline, CDR1 is MNHNS and CDR2 is SASEGT. CDR3 loop: CASSVGGGRGSDTQYF. In DNA form, the CDR3 reads TGTGCCAGCAGTGTGGGAGGCGGGAGAGGCTCAGATACGCAGTATTTT.